The T cell receptor (beta chain) under discussion was sequenced for a study of cytomegalovirus exposure and HLA in healthy donors (dated by TCRdb to the late 2010s). Concerning the study at large: An earlier analysis of about 560 of the donors reported roughly 300 Gb of sequence data and 95 million to 130 million unique TCR beta sequences obtained from around 190 million T cells. The aim of the study was to test whether cataloging public T cell receptors could identify signatures of past pathogen exposure. To study patterns of TCR occurrence, a later analysis re-analyzed previously published TCR beta repertoires from 666 donors and added high-resolution HLA genotyping. Rather than drawing on any new phenotypic data, the later analysis identified candidate immune exposures from TCR beta sequences and the way those sequences occurred across donors. Across about 370 genotyped donors of the cohort, an average of approximately 240,000 unique TCR beta nucleotide sequences per donor were sequenced, and 15% to 20% of those sequences were non-productive. Besides the first cohort of more than 650 subjects, a separate validation cohort made up of 120 different subjects was used. The number of donors typed differed by locus, with about 629-630 for A, B, C, DRB1 and DQB1, around 560 for DQA1, about 610 for DPA1, and some 440 for DPB1. Class I and class II HLA loci were covered by the typing at four-digit resolution. A later genetic analysis took genome-wide SNP genotypes for about three fifths of the 666 donors and used that subset as a discovery cohort. Because of strong linkage in the cohort, roughly 5 DR-DQ haplotypes were treated as single units for association and clustering. The study combined high-throughput TCR immunosequencing, statistical association of individual TCRs with disease status, and machine learning to predict cytomegalovirus infection status. Using immunosequencing, the study profiled T cell repertoires from some 670 subjects and related those repertoires to cytomegalovirus serostatus. Among the approximately 420 genotyped donors, approximately 76% belonged to the genetic ancestry cluster associated with self-reported Caucasian donors. Alongside the repertoire data, information on donor age, sex, ethnicity and CMV serostatus was compiled. To decide whether each TCR beta V gene segment behaved as functional or pseudogenic, an earlier analysis of some 600 of the donors relied on high-throughput TCR beta sequencing. Every discovery cohort repertoire had been produced on one sequencing platform. An early release that covered fewer than 800 HLA-typed donors contained approximately 300 gigabases of sequencing data and about 93 million unique TCR sequences.

The full study reports these points: In a later genetic analysis, a missense DCLRE1C variant was associated with V-gene and J-gene trimming of TCR beta chains, and the association was replicated in an independent cohort. Sequencing depth was assumed to be roughly uniform across donors in the presence/absence analyses, though that assumption may not hold. Some IMGT-functional V segments, including TRBV6-2 and TRBV6-3, could not be told apart with the 87-base-pair reads, so those segments were excluded. In a later analysis, HLA-associated TCR beta chains showed more clonal expansion and lower generation probabilities than non-associated chains that were equally common. In both the original and validation cohorts, the classifier was reported to diagnose cytomegalovirus status with high specificity and sensitivity. A further reported finding was that TCR beta sequences accurately predicted the HLA-A and HLA-B alleles for most subjects in the first cohort. In an earlier analysis of some 500 of the donors, most TCR beta V segments were observed in productive rearrangements about 90% or about 30% of the time, broadly matching IMGT annotations. Most TCR sequences were seen in very few donors, while some public TCRs were found in many individuals. A later analysis found that TCR association rates varied across HLA loci, with DRB1 alleles showing the most associated TCRs and HLA-C alleles the fewest. Specific HLA alleles were associated with 18,000 or so TCR beta sequences at a false discovery rate of 0.05 in a later analysis. A later analysis reported that several top co-occurrence clusters appeared linked to parvovirus B19, influenza, CMV and Epstein-Barr virus. This cohort had only TCR beta chains sequenced, and the lack of alpha or paired-chain data limited which features could be detected. Assigning TCR associations to individual alleles was difficult when HLA alleles, especially DR and DQ, strongly co-occurred. In vitro tests confirmed that a few of the cytomegalovirus-associated TCR beta chains recognize cytomegalovirus antigens. In a later analysis, most CMV-associated TCR beta chains were found to appear HLA-restricted, with HLA associations seemingly driven largely by CMV exposure. About 17 rarely observed V segments, including chromosome 9 orphons, were excluded from the earlier analysis of a few hundred of the donors because counts were too low. HLA typing was unavailable for some donors at each locus, so association tests used only the typed subset. The sequencing pipeline was judged likely to have produced a cluster of highly shared sequence variants as a technical artifact. Correlated functional status among segregating V segments might reflect linkage disequilibrium, but an unknown experimental factor could not be ruled out. For the cohort, immune exposure information was limited to CMV serostatus. A later genetic analysis reported fewer N-insertions in productive TCRs among donors in an Asian-associated ancestry cluster than the approximately 700-donor mean. A total of 150 to 200 TCR beta chains were listed by the study as associated with cytomegalovirus. The authors suggested that the approach could potentially be extended to other disease states and immunological phenotypes.

The cohort was made up of several hundred healthy bone marrow donors. All cohort members were sampled while nominally healthy, although unrecorded immune exposures were likely present. The donor tested CMV seronegative, placing the donor among the 352 seronegative members of the cohort. Every donor gave a peripheral blood sample, and the peripheral blood mononuclear cells from that sample were used for TCR beta sequencing. Genomic DNA was extracted from the blood cell samples with the Qiagen DNeasy Blood Extraction Kit. With respect to this clone: The target of this receptor is not known. No base quality information exists; no much larger clone differs at one position.

The library was built by means of the immunoSEQ multiplex PCR assay. A mixture of 60 forward primers for TCR Vbeta segments and 13 reverse primers for TCR Jbeta segments was used in the multiplex PCR. The CDR3 region of rearranged TCR beta genes was amplified from genomic DNA by a multiplex PCR assay. Amplified TCR beta libraries were sequenced as 87-base-pair reads on the Illumina HiSeq System. In the source study's methods: A later analysis tallied 75 million to 85 million unique TCR beta chains across the 666 repertoires, and around 9.9 million of those chains were shared by two or more donors. To remove PCR and sequencing errors, raw reads were error-corrected and collapsed into unique sequences using a nearest-neighbor algorithm that merged closely related sequences. To assign V, D and J gene segments, CDR3 sequences were aligned to IMGT reference sequences. Each retained sequence needed at least a six-nucleotide match to both a V gene segment and a J gene segment. A rearrangement counted as productive if the CDR3 had no stop codons and remained in frame with V and J, and every other rearrangement counted as non-productive. Following IMGT convention, CDR3 was defined as the stretch from the second conserved V-encoded cysteine up to the conserved J-encoded phenylalanine. In an earlier analysis of around 600 of the donors, sequences lacking an unambiguous match to a single V gene segment were excluded. In an earlier analysis of almost 600 of the donors, a V segment was called functional when productive rearrangements were above 56.7%, and segregating when the standard deviation between donors exceeded 5%. A statistical classification framework was built to diagnose cytomegalovirus status from the catalog of TCR beta chain sequences. V and J gene assignment, in a later analysis, came from comparing TCR nucleotide sequences with IMGT/GENE-DB human TR gene sequences. The TCRdist pipeline was used in a later analysis to assign CDR3 sequences and most-parsimonious VDJ recombination scenarios. A later analysis defined each TCR beta chain by its CDR3 amino acid sequence plus V-gene family, and excluded reads lacking a unique V-gene family. To address suspected cross-contamination and a sequencing artifact, a later analysis removed 592 highly shared, low-generation-probability nucleotide sequences. A later analysis calculated a clonal expansion index for each public chain from normalized within-repertoire ranks of inferred template counts. In a later analysis, generation probabilities were computed with a VDJ recombination model fitted to out-of-frame rearrangements, and the resulting probabilities were checked against IGoR. In a later analysis, hypergeometric tests were used to score TCR-TCR, TCR-HLA and TCR-CMV co-occurrence, with a repertoire-size bias correction applied to TCR pairs. A later analysis estimated false discovery rates by permuting HLA or CMV assignments 20 times. In a later analysis, co-occurring TCRs were grouped with DBSCAN, and TCRdist sequence similarity was added when clustering was performed within HLA-allele-positive subsets. For co-occurrence clustering, repertoires with fewer than 30,000 or more than 120,000 public chains were excluded, along with about five repertoires with anomalous nucleotide sharing. TCRdb obtained this table from immuneACCESS and retained in-frame rearrangements with V and J assigned. These tables miss some clones; where compared with another copy, unresolved V genes account for less than half of the shortfall, and the remainder is unexplained. From that table come the V and J calls and clone size; the DNA was used to work out D and trimming. For this sample the table gives approximately 150,000 clones, of which about 80% were detected only once. Jointly, the top ten make up 1.9% of the sample.

V loses 0 bases, J loses 11 bases, and the germline ends lie 8 bases apart. The CDR3 goes from the cysteine to the phenylalanine over 12 residues. CDR3 DNA only is kept here, 36 bases in frame from base 1. As encoded in the germline V gene, CDR1 is ENHRY while CDR2 is SYGVKD. Rearrangement joined TRBV10-3 to TRBJ2-1, with TRBD2 tentatively as D gene (5 bases match). The receptor's source is a woman aged 40 to 50 in good health and CMV-seronegative. Sequencing input: PBMCs. The CDR3 protein sequence reads: CAISESREQQFF. At the DNA level, the sequence is TGTGCCATCAGTGAGTCCCGGGAACAGCAGTTCTTC.